This T cell receptor (beta chain) came from a study of T cells in Graves' hyperthyroidism and ophthalmopathy (dated by TCRdb to the late 2010s). About the full investigation: Peripheral blood was collected at initial diagnosis, before any treatment. To identify TCR V-J signatures that set the groups apart, the researchers used a discovery cohort of more than 95 patients, made up of about 44 with Graves' ophthalmopathy and 55 to 65 with stable Graves' hyperthyroidism. Prospective prediction of ophthalmopathy was tested in an independent validation cohort of 18 to 20 hyperthyroidism patients and some 17 patients who later progressed to ophthalmopathy. For training and testing, the approximately 97 patients in the discovery cohort were randomly divided in a 7:3 ratio. Thyroid tissue and blood T-cell repertoires from more than 5 Graves' hyperthyroidism patients were also compared in the study. Once sampling was done, hyperthyroidism patients were given methimazole at a starting dose of 30 mg daily, whereas ophthalmopathy patients were given high-dose intravenous methylprednisolone. The paper reports TCR Vbeta CDR3 sequencing of more than 120 peripheral blood samples: 40 or so ophthalmopathy, roughly 74 hyperthyroidism and about 17 progressor patients.

TCR beta CDR3 regions were amplified from RNA transcripts. A first-round RT-PCR of the TCR CDR3 used the HTBI primer set with the Qiagen OneStep RT-PCR kit. The libraries were constructed in a second round of multiplex PCR and then size-selected and purified. Paired-end sequencing of the libraries was performed with 100 bp reads on an Illumina HiSeq2000. As for the authors' bioinformatics: SOAPnuke was used to process the raw data, removing reads that contained adapters or uncalled bases, had a mean Phred below 15, or lacked an exact match to the constant primer or identifier. High-quality paired reads were merged with COPE v1.2.5, and unique nucleotide sequences were defined as clonotypes. Clonotypes were aligned to IMGT TRBV, TRBD and TRBJ reference segments using MiTCR v1.1. Analysis was restricted to V-J combinations with a frequency above 0.0001, which covered 98% to 99.2% of repertoires. A TCS score was defined as the ratio of F50 (clonal expansion) to E x V (chaos), with BLOSUM62-based TCRdist applied between CDR3 peptides within each V-J. Welch's t-statistics and random forest reduced fewer than 550 V-J features to 13, which were used in a naive Bayes classifier (R e1071). The raw public reads went through TCRdb reprocessing: fastp at Q25, MiXCR clone calling, in-frame beta chains kept. Each record represents a unique CDR3 protein, reported with the most common genes and DNA among its rows. V and J calls and clone size were set by TCRdb, not the authors. For this sample the table gives 500,000 to 650,000 distinct CDR3 sequences, of which 15% to 20% were detected only once. The ten largest make up 40% to 50% of the sample.

V is clipped by 2 bases and J by 3 bases, and the sequence between their germline boundaries is 13 bases long. The germline V gene encodes CDR1 SGHAT and CDR2 FQDESV (reference sequence). The CDR3 contains 16 residues, cysteine and phenylalanine counted. The entry retains the CDR3 DNA only, 48 bases that are in frame from base 1. The study at large found these results: A model built on a 13 V-J signature distinguished ophthalmopathy from stable hyperthyroidism, reaching about 88% sensitivity and about 81% specificity in cross-validation and 80%/75% in testing. Most expanded thyroid clonotypes (frequency above 0.001) were also detected in blood, suggesting blood repertoires may reflect thyroid immune responses. In validation, progression to ophthalmopathy was predicted by the model with around 71% sensitivity and under 85% specificity, a median of roughly six months before onset. Sample size was not statistically predetermined, and investigators were not blinded to group allocation.

In the ophthalmopathy patients, disease was moderately to severely active, with a Clinical Activity Score of 3 or more, a NOSPECS grade of 4 or more, and a duration of less than 3 months. The study excluded patients with uncontrolled infections, other autoimmune diseases, pregnancy or lactation. Diagnoses relied on clinical symptoms, serum thyroxine and TRAb, thyroid ultrasound and orbital computed tomography. Ficoll-Paque density gradient centrifugation was used to isolate PBMCs from around 9.1 ml of fresh peripheral blood. Trizol reagent was used to extract total RNA, and RNA quality was then checked on an Agilent 2100 Bioanalyzer. The sample holds many counts of this clonotype. The antigen this receptor binds is unknown. The record has no base qualities; no much larger clone is one base away.

The chain is encoded by TRBV11-1 joined to TRBJ2-2, with the D segment identity uncertain. This receptor was obtained from a man aged 35-49 years with Graves' ophthalmopathy. Material: blood. The CDR3 reads as follows: CASSLNYQYDTGELFF. The sequence in DNA is TGTGCCAGCAGCTTAAATTATCAATATGACACCGGGGAGCTGTTTTTT.